This section outlines one TCR beta chain sequence together with its context. Its antigen is unknown. The CDR3 totals 14 residues. Germline V gene data show CDR1 as MNHEY and CDR2 as SMNVEV (reference sequence). The sample originates from a study of shared clonotypes between healthy human individuals. General observations from the study: Blood was the only sampled material, and tissue repertoires likely differ.

Study donors comprised healthy, HIV-negative adults devoid of recent acute infection or vaccination. Produced via immunoSEQ multiplex PCR; TCRdb's table is partial and in-frame only. The profile shows about 460,000 clones, 75% to 80% of them singletons. The chain recombines TRBV27 with TRBJ1-3, with 11 bases lining up with TRBD2. The J call may be wrong; the DNA end is better matched by TRBJ2-2. Sequenced input: PBMCs. This sequence originates from a woman aged 40 to 49 in good health. Some clones in this sample may be carry-over from other donors' samples. In nucleotides, the CDR3 is TGTGCCAGCAGTTTTAGCGGGAGGGCCGGGGAGCTGTTTTTT. This encodes CASSFSGRAGELFF.